This TCR beta chain stems from a study of T cell clones after liver transplantation (dated by TCRdb to the late 2010s). Notes on the research overall: The samples were obtained from ITN030ST, a randomized trial that attempted immunosuppression withdrawal within 2 years after liver transplantation. Donor-reactive T cell clones were identified using TCRbeta sequencing after a pre-transplant mixed lymphocyte reaction and were then followed in post-transplant blood. Third party-reactive TCRbeta sequences were also identified from pre-transplant MLRs to serve as an antigen-independent comparator for donor-reactive sequences. Of the eight recipients, a few were HCV-positive, while the remaining recipients had been transplanted for non-autoimmune, non-viral indications. Subjects received no induction therapy and standard immunosuppression until randomization at 12-24 months post-transplant. Tolerance was defined as complete withdrawal of immunosuppression for at least one year without a rise in liver enzymes beyond twice the upper limit of normal. Blood samples were collected pre-transplant, pre-randomization before withdrawal, and post-randomization after either full withdrawal or failed withdrawal. The study cohort included 8 liver transplant recipients, of whom 3 were classified as tolerant and 5 as non-tolerant.

Using immunoSEQ, frozen genomic DNA was subjected to high-throughput TCRbeta CDR3 sequencing, a process that included PCR amplification, mapping, bias correction and internal controls. The published analysis was carried out like this. Only productive rearrangements were retained, with each unique TCRbeta sequence defined by its CDR3 nucleotide sequence together with its V and J gene. For a sequence to be called donor-reactive, it needed a frequency of at least 0.01% and at least 5-fold expansion in CFSE-low cells compared with unstimulated pre-transplant cells. Minimum frequency thresholds were set for each subject based on the unstimulated sample with the lowest template count, ensuring at least 90% detection power. Jensen-Shannon divergence between the top 1000 TCRbeta sequences post-transplant and pre-transplant was used to measure repertoire turnover. Two-sided Fisher's exact tests were used to test for changes in how often donor-reactive sequences were detected. TCRdb limited this immuneACCESS table to in-frame rearrangements with V and J called. A share of clones is missing; checked studies link under half to unresolved V genes, and the rest is unexplained. For V, J and clone size, that table is used; D and trimming come from the DNA. Across this sample there are fewer than 65,000 clones, with approximately 77% seen only once. 8% to 10% of the sample rests with the top ten.

The V and J ends are trimmed by 2 bases and 3 bases, leaving 7 bases between them. From the cysteine up to the phenylalanine, the CDR3 has a length of 13 residues. Only the CDR3 portion is preserved as DNA: 39 bases, with reading frame beginning at the first base. For CDR1 and CDR2, the germline V gene lists MNHEY and SVGAGI. With respect to this clone: The antigen it recognizes is unknown. The input lacks base qualities; no much larger clone sits a single base away.

Thawed unstimulated PBMCs were stained for CD3, CD4 and CD8 and FACS-sorted into CD3+CD4+ and CD3+CD8+ populations. All 8 studied subjects were randomized to withdrawal of immunosuppression. The Qiagen DNeasy Blood and Tissue Kit was used to isolate genomic DNA. Overall study results and their limits: Donor-reactive sequences decreased more than third party-reactive sequences, which suggests partial antigen-specific deletion that was not related to withdrawal success. Without allograft tissue specimens, donor-reactive T cells may have migrated into the graft rather than being deleted. Because of small, heterogeneous patient numbers and non-standardized post-transplant time points, the conclusions were only preliminary. In most of the 8 subjects, circulating donor-reactive CD4 TCRbeta sequences decreased significantly after transplant, regardless of tolerance or HCV status. In a couple of subjects, low numbers of available donor cells limited the measurable donor-reactive repertoire. When repertoire turnover was taken into account, detection of donor-reactive sequences was significantly reduced in 7 of 8 subjects for CD4 and in 8 of 8 subjects for CD8.

The sample consisted of CD4+ T cells from blood, taken at the 22-month timepoint. The V and J genes are TRBV6-5 and TRBJ1-2; the best D guess is TRBD1, with 5 bases matching. This TCR was sampled from a human patient who received a liver transplant. After a transplant, certain T cells may trace back to the graft donor. The encoded CDR3 is CASSYGTHYGYTF. Here is the DNA: TGTGCCAGCAGTTACGGGACTCACTATGGCTACACCTTC.